The 13 T cell receptor beta chains below all came from one sample that was sequenced in a study of identical twins. TCRdb re-analysed the 5' RACE reads in MiXCR, keeping a single row per CDR3 protein. Here the sample spans around 1.7 million distinct CDR3 sequences, under 35% being singletons. Input material: cord blood. The receptors were sampled from a newborn girl in good health.

The chain joins TRBV20-1 to TRBJ2-3; 10 bases map to TRBD2. Trimming at V came to 0 bases and at J to 10 bases, leaving 10 bases not matched to a gene. Germline V gene sequence: CDR1 DFQATT, CDR2 SNEGSKA (reference sequence). The CDR3 covers 15 residues. The CDR3 bases are TGCAGTGCTAGAGATTTACTAGCGGGAAGTTTTGCGCAGTATTTT. Translation: CSARDLLAGSFAQYF.

In its sample, this clonotype was seen many times. The rearrangement uses TRBV10-3 and TRBJ1-2; 7 bases line up with TRBD1. The CDR3 loop spans 14 amino acids. Trimming at V came to 2 bases and at J to 6 bases, leaving 6 bases not matched to a gene. Germline assignment: CDR1 ENHRY and CDR2 SYGVKD. The CDR3 sequence: CAISELLDRNGYTF. The CDR3 nucleotides are TGTGCCATCAGTGAGCTACTGGACAGGAATGGCTACACCTTC.

The sample holds one count of this clonotype. A much larger clone differs by one base, so this may be a read error. In nucleotides, the CDR3 is TGTGCCAGCAATTTCCGCACAGTGAACACTGAAGCTTTCTTT. Residues: CASNFRTVNTEAFF. The chain employs TRBV28 and TRBJ1-1; D remains unclear. The CDR3 runs to 14 residues. Germline V gene data show CDR1 as MDHEN and CDR2 as SYDVKM. Trimming stripped 7 bases from V and 0 bases from J, with 12 bases between.

V is TRBV5-1 and J is TRBJ2-7; 9 nucleotides align to TRBD1. Germline CDR1 is SGHRS and CDR2 is YFSETQ. Trimming cost V 0 bases and J 0 bases; bases outside gene matches: 4. The CDR3 extends over 16 amino acids. The CDR3 here is CASSLDRTGVSYEQYF. Written as DNA, the CDR3 is TGCGCCAGCAGCTTGGACCGGACAGGGGTCTCCTACGAGCAGTACTTC. Drawing the rest from reference TRBV5-1 and TRBJ2-7, the complete variable domain is KAGVTQTPRYLIKTRGQQVTLSCSPISGHRSVSWYQQTPGQGLQFLFEYFSETQRNKGNFPGRFSGRQFSNSRSEMNVSTLELGDSALYLCASSLDRTGVSYEQYFGPGTRLTVT.

This clonotype has a handful of counts. The rearrangement joins TRBV2 to TRBJ2-5; 10 nucleotides agree with TRBD2. The CDR3 extends over 16 amino acids. J gave up 4 bases and V 2 bases, and 7 bases lay outside the gene matches. CDR1 and CDR2 (germline): SNHLY, FYNNEI. Written as DNA, the CDR3 is TGTGCCAGCAGTGAAACCCTAGCGGGAGCTGGAGAGACCCAGTACTTC. Amino acids: CASSETLAGAGETQYF.

This clonotype was seen at least ten times. The chain joins TRBV28 to TRBJ1-2, with D possibly being TRBD1 (6 bases). Germline lookup yields CDR1 MDHEN and CDR2 SYDVKM. Trimming shortened V by 6 bases and J by 3 bases, and 8 bases separated the two germline ends. The CDR3 consists of 12 residues. CDR3 in amino acids: CASSTGYYGYTF. The CDR3, as DNA: TGTGCCAGCAGCACAGGGTACTATGGCTACACCTTC.

This sequence joins TRBV20-1 and TRBJ1-3; D is uncertain. The V end was cut by 3 bases, the J end by 0 bases, with 9 bases between. Germline V gene lookup returns CDR1 DFQATT and CDR2 SNEGSKA (reference sequence). This CDR3 region has 14 residues. DNA for the CDR3: TGCAGTGCTAGCCACGGTAACTCTGGAAACACCATATATTTT. Residues: CSASHGNSGNTIYF.

Turning to this clonotype: A much larger clone lies one base from this, so it may be a read error. V is TRBV5-1 and J is TRBJ2-1; TRBD2 aligns across 7 bases. Per germline, CDR1 SGHRS and CDR2 YFSETQ. This CDR3 is 17 amino acids long. In DNA form, the CDR3 reads TGCGCCAGCACCCCTATGATGGCGGGGGTTTCCTACAATGAGCAGGTCTTC. Protein sequence: CASTPMMAGVSYNEQVF. Filled out from reference TRBV5-1 and TRBJ2-1, the complete variable domain reads KAGVTQTPRYLIKTRGQQVTLSCSPISGHRSVSWYQQTPGQGLQFLFEYFSETQRNKGNFPGRFSGRQFSNSRSEMNVSTLELGDSALYLCASTPMMAGVSYNEQVFGPGTRLTVL.

This clonotype was seen many times. The V and J genes are TRBV10-3 and TRBJ1-2; D gene uncertain. Trimming shortened V by 4 bases and J by 2 bases, and 5 bases separated the two germline ends. Germline V CDR1 and CDR2: ENHRY, SYGVKD. The CDR3 runs to 12 residues. CDR3 amino acids: CAISGQNYGYTF. CDR3 coding DNA: TGTGCCATCAGTGGACAAAACTATGGCTACACCTTC.

This clonotype was seen a few times. This chain joins TRBV13 and TRBJ2-7, with TRBD1 matching over 8 bases. The junction had 6 bases not matched to a gene; V was cut back by 6 bases and J by 2 bases. Germline V gives CDR1 PRHDT, CDR2 FYEKMQ (reference sequence). This CDR3 has 14 amino acids. CDR3 in amino acids: CASRVGQGPYEQYF. DNA for the CDR3: TGTGCCAGCAGAGTCGGACAGGGTCCCTACGAGCAGTACTTC.

The chain links TRBV4-2 to TRBJ2-7; TRBD2 agrees at 7 bases. The trim removed 2 bases at V and 0 bases at J, leaving 4 bases unmatched. Germline V gene lookup returns CDR1 LGHNA and CDR2 YNFKEQ. The length of the CDR3 is 15 residues. The CDR3 reads CASSQPSGGSYEQYF. The CDR3 nucleotides read TGTGCCAGCAGCCAACCATCGGGGGGCTCCTACGAGCAGTACTTC.

V and J are TRBV27 and TRBJ2-7; D remains ambiguous. This CDR3 has 14 residues. The V gene's germline CDR1 is MNHEY and CDR2 SMNVEV (reference sequence). Trimming took off 6 bases at V and 0 bases at J, with 12 bases between the two ends. In DNA, the CDR3 is TGTGCCAGCAGCTTAAAAATGGTCTCCTACGAGCAGTACTTC. Encoded protein: CASSLKMVSYEQYF.

This clonotype appeared a few times. The chain joins TRBV6-1 to TRBJ2-1, with TRBD1 as a possible D gene (5 bases). CDR3 length: 15 residues. V was shortened by 1 base and J by 15 bases, with 22 bases between the two germline ends. From germline, CDR1 is MNHNS and CDR2 SASEGT. The CDR3 coding sequence is TGTGCCAGCAGTGAAGTGGGTAGCCGAGCCAGGGCGCCGTTCTTC. Amino acids: CASSEVGSRARAPFF.